A single sample gave rise to the 21 T cell receptor beta chains below, sequenced in a study of cytomegalovirus exposure and HLA in healthy donors. PCR amplification relied on 60 Vbeta primers (plus 13 Jbeta primers). Assay: immunoSEQ multiplex PCR; the TCRdb copy retains only in-frame clones and omits some. The data show 150,000 to 250,000 clones, with around three quarters seen just once and 4.4% held by the top ten. What was sequenced was PBMCs. Receptors originate from a young woman in good health and CMV-seropositive.

This clone was seen a few times. The chain has TRBV11-2 and TRBJ2-7; tentatively, D is TRBD1 (6 bases). This CDR3 has 14 residues. Germline CDR1 and CDR2: SGHAT and FQNNGV. Deletions cut 3 bases from V and 2 bases from J, with 11 bases between. CDR3 sequence: CASSFEQGPYEQYF. In DNA, the CDR3 is TGTGCCAGCAGCTTCGAACAGGGTCCCTACGAGCAGTACTTC.

This sequence joins TRBV7-2 and TRBJ2-7, with 7 bases lining up with TRBD1. The CDR3 length is 14 residues. V lost 3 bases to trimming and J lost 3 bases; unmatched junction nucleotides: 5. CDR1 is SGHTA, CDR2 FQGNSA, per germline. The CDR3 protein is CASSLGTEYYEQYF. The CDR3 coding sequence is TGTGCCAGCAGCTTGGGGACAGAGTACTACGAGCAGTACTTC. Complete variable domain (other parts from reference TRBV7-2 and TRBJ2-7): GAGVSQSPSNKVTEKGKDVELRCDPISGHTALYWYRQSLGQGLEFLIYFQGNSAPDKSGLPSDRFSAERTGGSVSTLTIQRTQQEDSAVYLCASSLGTEYYEQYFGPGTRLTVT.

The chain carries TRBV19 and TRBJ2-5, with D perhaps matching TRBD1 (5 bases). The germline gives CDR1 LNHDA, CDR2 SQIVND (reference sequence). CDR3 length equals 17 residues. Trimming left V 3 bases short and J 4 bases short, with 21 bases between. Here the CDR3 reads CASSILPISTAPETQYF. CDR3 sequence (DNA): TGTGCCAGTAGTATCTTACCGATCTCGACAGCTCCAGAGACCCAGTACTTC.

This clone has just a few counts. The CDR3 is CASSHTHGGLANTDTQYF. CDR3 sequence (DNA): TGTGCCAGCAGTCACACGCACGGGGGACTAGCGAACACAGATACGCAGTATTTT. The V and J genes are TRBV27 and TRBJ2-3, with TRBD2 matching over 10 bases. The length of the CDR3 is 18 residues. Germline CDR1 is MNHEY and CDR2 is SMNVEV (reference sequence). The V gene end was trimmed by 5 bases and the J gene end by 2 bases; junction bases not matched to a gene: 13.

The chain recombines TRBV19 with TRBJ2-4; no clear D. The V and J ends lost 4 bases and 5 bases respectively, with 9 bases between them. The CDR3 runs 13 residues. Germline V gene sequence: CDR1 LNHDA, CDR2 SQIVND (reference sequence). The CDR3 coding sequence is TGTGCCAGTAGTAGACACGAAGAAAACATTCAGTACTTC. This sequence encodes CASSRHEENIQYF. Together with reference TRBV19 and TRBJ2-4, the CDR3 gives the full variable domain: DGGITQSPKYLFRKEGQNVTLSCEQNLNHDAMYWYRQDPGQGLRLIYYSQIVNDFQKGDIAEGYSVSREKKESFPLTVTSAQKNPTAFYLCASSRHEENIQYFGAGTRLSVL.

The chain couples TRBV19 to TRBJ2-7; 12 positions agree with TRBD2. Per germline, CDR1 LNHDA and CDR2 SQIVND (reference sequence). The CDR3 contains 14 residues. Trimming at V came to 6 bases and at J to 2 bases, leaving 2 bases not matched to a gene. The CDR3 region is CASSRTSGAYEQYF. DNA for the CDR3: TGTGCCAGTAGCCGGACTAGCGGGGCCTACGAGCAGTACTTC.

Note on this clone: Other DNA sequences from this sample encode an identical CDR3 as well. The chain carries TRBV18 and TRBJ2-5; a weak D match, TRBD2 (5 bases). This CDR3 is 13 amino acids long. Germline CDR1 and CDR2: KGHSH and LQKENI. Trimming shortened V by 2 bases and J by 1 base, and 5 bases separated the two germline ends. Written as DNA, the CDR3 is TGTGCCAGCTCACCAGGAGGCCAAGAGACCCAGTACTTC. Protein sequence: CASSPGGQETQYF.

This clone was counted a few times. The V gene is TRBV10-3, the J gene TRBJ1-2; 10 bases line up with TRBD1. Germline V CDR1 and CDR2: ENHRY, SYGVKD. The V gene end was trimmed by 9 bases and the J gene end by 10 bases; junction bases not matched to a gene: 5. CDR3 length: 11 amino acids. CDR3 DNA: TGTGCCATGGGGACAGGGGAGGCCTACACCTTC. It translates to CAMGTGEAYTF.

This rearrangement joins TRBV5-1 to TRBJ2-7, with 12 positions matching TRBD2. CDR3 length: 14 amino acids. V was clipped by 3 bases and J by 4 bases; unmatched bases: 2. Per germline, CDR1 SGHRS and CDR2 YFSETQ. CDR3 region: CASSSTSGSYEQYF. The DNA of the CDR3 is TGCGCCAGCAGCTCGACTAGCGGGAGTTACGAGCAGTACTTC.

This chain uses TRBV20-1 with TRBJ2-7; D possibly corresponds to TRBD1 (5 bases). This CDR3 is 11 amino acids long. The germline gives CDR1 DFQATT, CDR2 SNEGSKA (reference sequence). V was shortened by 3 bases and J by 6 bases, with 9 bases between the two germline ends. The CDR3 region is CSASLRGEQYF. The CDR3 bases are TGCAGTGCTAGTTTAAGGGGCGAGCAGTACTTC.

V is TRBV5-1 and J is TRBJ2-7; 7 nucleotides align to TRBD1. This CDR3 is 15 amino acids long. In germline, CDR1 is SGHRS, CDR2 YFSETQ. V was clipped by 3 bases and J by 6 bases; unmatched bases: 12. The CDR3 here is CASSSREQGSGEQYF. The CDR3 nucleotides read TGCGCCAGCAGCTCCCGGGAACAGGGGTCTGGCGAGCAGTACTTC.

This clone was observed a few times. The CDR3 DNA follows: TGCGCCAGCAGCCTCTTATTGCGGGAGCAAGAGACCCAGTACTTC. This codes for CASSLLLREQETQYF. The J gene is TRBJ2-5, the V gene TRBV4-1; TRBD2 matches 7 bases. Trimming removed 4 bases from V and 2 bases from J; junction bases left unmatched: 7. This CDR3 is built from 15 residues. Per the germline V gene, CDR1 is MGHRA and CDR2 is YSYEKL.

The chain joins TRBV27 to TRBJ1-1; tentative D call: TRBD1 (5 bases). Trimming removed 2 bases at V and 0 bases at J, with 13 bases between. The V gene's germline CDR1 is MNHEY and CDR2 SMNVEV (reference sequence). The CDR3 extends over 16 amino acids. The DNA for the CDR3 is TGTGCCAGCAGTTTACGGTGGGCAGGGATGAACACTGAAGCTTTCTTT. Residues: CASSLRWAGMNTEAFF.

This clone was seen only a few times. This chain uses TRBV7-2 with TRBJ2-7; D possibly corresponds to TRBD1 (6 bases). Germline V gene lookup returns CDR1 SGHTA and CDR2 FQGNSA. This CDR3 region has 14 residues. V shed 6 bases and J shed 0 bases, with 12 bases lying between them. This chain's CDR3 is CASRINRASYEQYF. The CDR3 DNA follows: TGTGCCAGCAGGATAAACAGGGCCTCCTACGAGCAGTACTTC.

V gene TRBV4-1 combines with J gene TRBJ1-5; possible D gene TRBD1, 5 bases. Germline assignment: CDR1 MGHRA and CDR2 YSYEKL. Trimming took off 4 bases at V and 2 bases at J, with 9 bases between the two ends. There are 14 residues in the CDR3. The CDR3 here is CASSLSGGNQPQHF. The CDR3 DNA reads as TGCGCCAGCAGCCTCTCGGGGGGCAATCAGCCCCAGCATTTT.

This clone has more than one count but fewer than ten. The chain recombines TRBV18 with TRBJ1-1; unclear D gene. Trimming pared 5 bases from V and 0 bases from J, leaving 7 bases between. Germline-derived CDR1 and CDR2 are KGHSH and LQKENI. The CDR3 runs to 13 residues. The DNA of the CDR3 is TGTGCCAGCTCAGGCACCATGAACACTGAAGCTTTCTTT. Amino acids: CASSGTMNTEAFF. Looking up the rest from reference TRBV18 and TRBJ1-1 gives the full variable domain: NAGVMQNPRHLVRRRGQEARLRCSPMKGHSHVYWYRQLPEEGLKFMVYLQKENIIDESGMPKERFSAEFPKEGPSILRIQQVVRGDSAAYFCASSGTMNTEAFFGQGTRLTVV.

The chain joins TRBV5-1 to TRBJ2-1; possible D gene TRBD2, 5 bases. There are 14 residues in the CDR3. V was shortened by 0 bases and J by 6 bases, with 10 bases between the two germline ends. The V gene's germline CDR1 is SGHRS and CDR2 YFSETQ. CDR3 amino acids: CASSLGFEGNEQFF. CDR3 DNA sequence: TGCGCCAGCAGCTTGGGGTTCGAGGGCAATGAGCAGTTCTTC. Supplemented by reference TRBV5-1 and TRBJ2-1, the full variable domain reads KAGVTQTPRYLIKTRGQQVTLSCSPISGHRSVSWYQQTPGQGLQFLFEYFSETQRNKGNFPGRFSGRQFSNSRSEMNVSTLELGDSALYLCASSLGFEGNEQFFGPGTRLTVL.

The rearrangement links TRBV18 to TRBJ1-1; TRBD1 is a possible D gene (6 bases). Trimming cost V 5 bases and J 3 bases, with 10 bases left between them. CDR1 is KGHSH and CDR2 is LQKENI in the germline V gene. The CDR3 is 13 amino acids. Here the CDR3 reads CASSSQGYTEAFF. CDR3 coding DNA: TGTGCCAGCTCATCTCAGGGGTACACTGAAGCTTTCTTT.

This clone was seen only once. The chain joins TRBV5-8 to TRBJ2-7, with a possible D match to TRBD2 (6 bases). Germline V lookup: CDR1 SGHTS, CDR2 YDEGEE. CDR3 length: 16 amino acids. V was shortened by 4 bases and J by 2 bases, with 19 bases between the two germline ends. The DNA of the CDR3 is TGTGCCAGCAGCCGCCGGGACTTAAAGCGTACCTACGAGCAGTACTTC. Amino acids: CASSRRDLKRTYEQYF.

This clone turned up a few times. This chain links TRBV7-2 with TRBJ2-5; weak D call: TRBD1 (5 bases). V gave up 1 base and J gave up 0 bases, with 9 bases separating them. Germline assignment: CDR1 SGHTA and CDR2 FQGNSA. This CDR3 is 15 amino acids long. The CDR3, as DNA: TGTGCCAGCAGCTTAGATTCAGGGTACCAAGAGACCCAGTACTTC. Translated, it gives CASSLDSGYQETQYF.

Details on this clone: One end of the junction fails to match germline, which may point to a read error. The V and J genes are TRBV7-9 and TRBJ2-5; TRBD1 agrees at 9 bases. CDR1 is SEHNR, CDR2 FQNEAQ, per germline (reference sequence). The CDR3 totals 12 residues. CDR3 loop: CADRGREETQYF. Written as DNA, the CDR3 is TGCGCAGACAGGGGGAGAGAAGAGACCCAGTACTTC.